The 14 T cell receptor beta chains reported below all come from one sample, sequenced in a study of T cell repertoires and HLA-DP antigens. Their recognized antigens are unknown. This table comes from immunoSEQ multiplex PCR, and its TCRdb copy is limited to in-frame clones, with some not included. The repertoire holds some 110,000 clones, with approximately 92% as singletons. Sequencing was performed on CD4+ T cells from PBMCs. These receptors all stem from a young woman in good health and CMV-seronegative.

The chain recombines TRBV5-6 with TRBJ2-7; D is possibly TRBD1 (6 bases). Looked up from germline, CDR1 is SGHDT and CDR2 is YYEEEE. Deletions cut 3 bases from V and 6 bases from J, with 10 bases between. The CDR3 sequence is 12 residues long. The CDR3 reads CASSSQGSEQYV. The CDR3 DNA is TGTGCCAGCAGCTCACAGGGTAGCGAGCAGTACGTC.

The chain links TRBV19 to TRBJ2-3, with TRBD1 matching 9 bases. This CDR3 spans 15 amino acids. J lost 3 bases, V lost 6 bases, and 7 bases had no gene match. The germline V gene has CDR1 LNHDA and CDR2 SQIVND (reference sequence). The CDR3 here is CASRVGQGGTDTQYF. DNA of the CDR3: TGTGCCAGTAGAGTGGGACAGGGAGGGACAGATACGCAGTATTTT.

Of note for this clone: This specimen includes other DNA sequences encoding the same CDR3. The gene calls are TRBV14 and TRBJ2-7; TRBD2 is a possible D gene (6 bases). The CDR3 consists of 15 residues. Germline V lookup: CDR1 SGHDN, CDR2 FVKESK. V shed 3 bases and J shed 2 bases, with 14 bases lying between them. The CDR3 region is CASSQGRRGTYEQYF. DNA for the CDR3: TGTGCCAGCAGCCAGGGGCGGAGGGGAACCTACGAGCAGTACTTC.

The chain employs TRBV7-9 and TRBJ1-1; no reliable D call. The CDR3 extends over 14 amino acids. In germline, CDR1 is SEHNR, CDR2 FQNEAQ (reference sequence). Trimming removed 1 base from V and 1 base from J, with 7 bases in between. CDR3 residues: CASSLDGGNTEAFF. The CDR3, as DNA: TGTGCCAGCAGCTTAGACGGAGGGAACACTGAAGCTTTCTTT.

This clone appeared a few times. This chain uses TRBV9 with TRBJ2-5; D is undetermined. In germline, CDR1 is SGDLS, CDR2 YYNGEE. The CDR3 length is 13 residues. The ends were cut back, 0 bases at V and 3 bases at J, with 6 bases in the middle. The CDR3 DNA is TGTGCCAGCAGCGTAGGAGTGGAAGAGACCCAGTACTTC. It encodes CASSVGVEETQYF. Together with reference TRBV9 and TRBJ2-5, the CDR3 gives the full variable domain: DSGVTQTPKHLITATGQRVTLRCSPRSGDLSVYWYQQSLDQGLQFLIQYYNGEERAKGNILERFSAQQFPDLHSELNLSSLELGDSALYFCASSVGVEETQYFGPGTRLLVL.

The chain is built from TRBV12-1 and TRBJ2-3; whether TRBD1, the table's D call, matches the DNA was not checked. TRBV12-1 represents a pseudogene. The CDR3 is made up of 16 amino acids. The CDR3 loop is CASSFIIQGGTDTQYF. The CDR3 nucleotides read TGTGCCAGCAGCTTTATTATCCAGGGGGGCACAGATACGCAGTATTTT.

The J gene is TRBJ2-2, the V gene TRBV19; D remains ambiguous. V lost 5 bases and J 0 bases, leaving 10 bases between the germline ends. Germline values: CDR1 LNHDA, CDR2 SQIVND (reference sequence). The CDR3 is 15 residues long. In nucleotides, the CDR3 is TGTGCCAGTAGTCCCGGATACGCGAACACCGGGGAGCTGTTTTTT. It yields the protein CASSPGYANTGELFF.

The gene calls are TRBV19 and TRBJ1-2; 7 bases line up with TRBD1. Trimming took 6 bases from V and 8 from J; bases not matched to a gene: 15. The CDR3 extends over 15 amino acids. Germline loops: CDR1 LNHDA, CDR2 SQIVND (reference sequence). The CDR3 DNA follows: TGTGCCAGTAGCAAAACGGGACAGCGGGGAAAAGGCTACACCTTC. The encoded protein is CASSKTGQRGKGYTF.

The table lists this clone with a few counts. V gene TRBV9 combines with J gene TRBJ2-5; tentatively, D is TRBD2 (6 bases). The CDR3 length is 17 residues. V lost 3 bases and J 4 bases, leaving 22 bases between the germline ends. Germline assignment: CDR1 SGDLS and CDR2 YYNGEE. The CDR3 protein is CASSAEAGTAGTETQYF. CDR3 DNA: TGTGCCAGCAGCGCCGAGGCCGGGACCGCGGGGACAGAGACCCAGTACTTC.

The rearrangement links TRBV5-1 to TRBJ1-1; D is undetermined. There are 15 residues in the CDR3. Trimming took off 4 bases at V and 1 base at J, with 14 bases between the two ends. CDR1 and CDR2 from the germline V gene are SGHRS and YFSETQ. The CDR3 loop reads CASSEEKKGNTEAFF. CDR3 in DNA: TGCGCCAGCAGCGAGGAAAAAAAGGGGAACACTGAAGCTTTCTTT.

This rearrangement joins TRBV7-2 to TRBJ1-1; D is ambiguous. Trimming removed 1 base at V and 3 bases at J, with 12 bases between. The CDR3 runs to 15 residues. Looked up from germline, CDR1 is SGHTA and CDR2 is FQGNSA. CDR3 loop: CASSLVGVRHTEAFF. CDR3 sequence (DNA): TGTGCCAGCAGCTTAGTCGGGGTTAGGCACACTGAAGCTTTCTTT.

This clone was seen a single time. V usage is TRBV5-1 and J usage is TRBJ2-2; perhaps TRBD1 as D (6 bases). Per germline, CDR1 SGHRS and CDR2 YFSETQ. Trimming cost V 0 bases and J 6 bases, with 9 bases left between them. This CDR3 has 14 amino acids. The CDR3 sequence: CASSLDRVSGELFF. The CDR3 DNA sequence: TGCGCCAGCAGCTTGGACAGGGTATCCGGGGAGCTGTTTTTT.

This clone appeared once. This CDR3 reads CASSERRGYEQYF. CDR3 bases: TGTGCCAGCAGTGAGAGGAGGGGCTACGAGCAGTACTTC. This chain connects TRBV6-1 to TRBJ2-5; possibly TRBD2 for D (6 bases). Gene TRBJ2-7 matches the end of the DNA better, so the J call may be wrong. The length of the CDR3 is 13 residues. CDR1 and CDR2 (germline): MNHNS, SASEGT.

This chain links TRBV14 with TRBJ2-3, with D unresolved. Germline V lookup: CDR1 SGHDN, CDR2 FVKESK. Trimming cost V 4 bases and J 4 bases, with 18 bases left between them. This CDR3 is built from 16 residues. The CDR3 is CASSPLRQAWADTQYF. In DNA form, the CDR3 reads TGTGCCAGCAGCCCTCTGAGACAAGCCTGGGCAGATACGCAGTATTTT.